Listed below are T cell receptor beta chains from one sample, sequenced in a study of blood T cells in healthy people across ages. Each CDR3 protein gets one entry after TCRdb re-called the 5' RACE reads with MiXCR. The sample contains 1.4 million or so distinct CDR3 sequences, around 40% of which appear only once. Sequencing was performed on blood. These TCRs come from a woman aged 18-29 years in good health. Each CDR3 is given with its conserved first and last residue. Fields, in order: D gene, V gene, clone size, J gene, CDR3 DNA, CDR3 protein. A D gene is named only where the DNA matches it firmly. Rows give clone size only sometimes, using once, few, many, or a class for an expanded clone.

-	TRBV20-1	-	TRBJ2-5	TGCAGTGCCCTGTTGGGACATCAAGAGACCCAGTACTTC	CSALLGHQETQYF
-	TRBV2	-	TRBJ2-2	TGTGCCAGCAAGGCTCAGGCGAACACCGGGGAGCTGTTTTTT	CASKAQANTGELFF
-	TRBV12-3/TRBV12-4	few	TRBJ1-4	TGTGCCAGCCGCCTAGGGGAACTAACTAATGAAAAACTGTTTTTT	CASRLGELTNEKLFF
-	TRBV12-3/TRBV12-4	-	TRBJ2-7	TGTGCCAGCAGTTTAAGTGTGGGGGGGCTCTTCAATGAGCAGTACTTC	CASSLSVGGLFNEQYF
-	TRBV27	-	TRBJ2-7	TGTGCCAGCAGCACCACCCGGGCCCACGAGCAGTACTTC	CASSTTRAHEQYF
-	TRBV15	-	TRBJ2-5	TGTGCCACCAGCAGAGCCTCGACAGTGGAAGAGACCCAGTACTTC	CATSRASTVEETQYF
TRBD2	TRBV7-2	-	TRBJ2-3	TGTGCCAGCAGCTGGACTAGCGGGGGGACTAGCACAGATACGCAGTATTTT	CASSWTSGGTSTDTQYF
-	TRBV12-3/TRBV12-4	few	TRBJ2-7	TGTGCCAGCACCACCGGCGGGGGCGGAAGGGCGGTCGAGCAGTACTTC	CASTTGGGGRAVEQYF
-	TRBV12-3/TRBV12-4	-	TRBJ1-4	TGTGCCAGCAGTCAACAGGGATATGAAAAACTGTTTTTT	CASSQQGYEKLFF
TRBD2	TRBV5-6	-	TRBJ2-2	TGTGCCAGCAGCTTGACTAGCGGGATAAACACCGGGGAGCTGTTTTTT	CASSLTSGINTGELFF
TRBD1	TRBV4-3	few	TRBJ1-4	TGCGCCAGCAGCCAAGGACAGGGAATCCCTAATGAAAAACTGTTTTTT	CASSQGQGIPNEKLFF
-	TRBV6-2/TRBV6-3	few	TRBJ2-1	TGTGCCAGCAGTTACTCGACTTTACTAGCCTCCTACAATGAGCAGTTCTTC	CASSYSTLLASYNEQFF
TRBD1	TRBV4-1	-	TRBJ2-5	TGCGCCAGCAGCCAGGTACCCCCGACAGGGGTTCAAGAGACCCAGTACTTC	CASSQVPPTGVQETQYF
-	TRBV27	few	TRBJ2-7	TGTGCCAGCAGTTGGGCTGAACAGGGTTCCTACGAGCAGTACTTC	CASSWAEQGSYEQYF
-	TRBV6-6	-	TRBJ2-5	TGTGCCAGCAGAACCGTAGGGCGGCAAGAGACCCAGTACTTC	CASRTVGRQETQYF
-	TRBV28	many	TRBJ1-6	TGTGCCAGCAGTCCCGGCAAGGGATGGTATTCACCCCTCCACTTT	CASSPGKGWYSPLHF
-	TRBV29-1	-	TRBJ2-7	TGCAGCGTTACCAGAGAGTACGAGCAGTACTTC	CSVTREYEQYF
-	TRBV2	-	TRBJ2-1	TGTGCCAGCTCCACCAGGAGGGACTACAATGAGCAGTTCTTC	CASSTRRDYNEQFF
TRBD2	TRBV18	once	TRBJ2-3	TGTACCAGCTCACCACTAGCGGGAAGCACAGATACGCAGTATTTT	CTSSPLAGSTDTQYF
-	TRBV24-1	-	TRBJ2-5	TGTGCCACTGGGACATCCTACAATGAGCAGTACTTC	CATGTSYNEQYF
-	TRBV6-6	-	TRBJ1-4	TGTGCCAGCAGTTACACGGGAGGAGGGGACGAAAAACTGTTTTTT	CASSYTGGGDEKLFF
TRBD2	TRBV20-1	few	TRBJ2-1	TGCAGTGCTGGGACTAGCGGGGGGTACAATGAGCAGTTCTTC	CSAGTSGGYNEQFF
-	TRBV4-2	once	TRBJ1-2	TGTGCCGGCAGCCAAGATGAGGAGGACTATGGCTACACCTTC	CAGSQDEEDYGYTF
-	TRBV6-1	-	TRBJ2-7	TGTGCCAGCAGTGTTACCGGTCTCGAGCAGTACTTC	CASSVTGLEQYF
TRBD1	TRBV11-2	few	TRBJ1-2	TGTGCCAGCAGCTTAAGGTCGTCGGGGACAGGGAACTATGGCTACACCTTC	CASSLRSSGTGNYGYTF
-	TRBV14	few	TRBJ1-2	TGTGCCAGCAGCCTGAGTTGGGGGGTCTATGGCTACACCTTC	CASSLSWGVYGYTF
TRBD2	TRBV15	many	TRBJ2-3	TGTGCCACCAGCAGAGGTCTAGCGGTTAGCACAGATACGCAGTATTTT	CATSRGLAVSTDTQYF
-	TRBV7-9	-	TRBJ2-5	TGTGCCAGCATCTCCGGGGCCCAAGAGACCCAGTACTTC	CASISGAQETQYF
TRBD2	TRBV4-2	few	TRBJ2-1	TGTGCCAGCAGCCAAGATAGAGGGACTAGCGGGAAGGATGAGCAGTTCTTC	CASSQDRGTSGKDEQFF
TRBD2	TRBV27	-	TRBJ2-7	TGTGCCAGCAGCCTTCGACTAGCGGGAGTCTACGAGCAGTACTTC	CASSLRLAGVYEQYF
-	TRBV4-3	-	TRBJ1-1	TGCGCCAGCAGCCAAGAGGTAGGACGGATGAACACTGAAGCTTTCTTT	CASSQEVGRMNTEAFF
TRBD2	TRBV6-2/TRBV6-3	-	TRBJ2-3	TGTGCCAGCAGTTACTCGGAGGCGGGGGGGCCAGATACGCAGTATTTT	CASSYSEAGGPDTQYF
-	TRBV27	-	TRBJ1-6	TGTGCCAGCAGTGGAATTTTGGCCCGTAGCTCCTATAATTCACCCCTCCACTTT	CASSGILARSSYNSPLHF
TRBD2	TRBV7-9	few	TRBJ2-1	TGTGCCAGCAGCTCTCTAGCGGGGAGAAATGAGCAGTTCTTC	CASSSLAGRNEQFF
-	TRBV4-3	-	TRBJ2-1	TGCGCCAGCAGCCGAGATTTCGATTTGGGACCCTACAATGAGCAGTTCTTC	CASSRDFDLGPYNEQFF
TRBD1	TRBV9	once	TRBJ2-3	TGTGCCAGCAGCGAGGGGGGACAGGTACAACTCACAGATACGCAGTATTTT	CASSEGGQVQLTDTQYF
TRBD1	TRBV6-6	few	TRBJ1-1	TGTGCCAGCAGTCCCGACAGGGGAAGCAAAGCTTTCTTT	CASSPDRGSKAFF
TRBD2	TRBV20-1	-	TRBJ2-2	TGCAGTGCTAGTTTAGGAGGGGAGGGACCACGTGGGGAGCTGTTTTTT	CSASLGGEGPRGELFF
-	TRBV30	once	TRBJ2-1	TGTGCCTGGAGTGTAGGGATGGGCGAGCAGTTCTTC	CAWSVGMGEQFF
TRBD1	TRBV6-6	-	TRBJ2-7	TGTGCCAGCAGTTCGCGGGGACAGGGGGCCTACGAGCAGTACTTC	CASSSRGQGAYEQYF
-	TRBV27	-	TRBJ1-5	TGTGCCAGCAGTTGGGGGGGGGACCAGCCCCAGCATTTT	CASSWGGDQPQHF
-	TRBV6-5	few	TRBJ1-1	TGTGCCAGCAGTCTACCTTCTGGGGTTGAAGCTTTCTTT	CASSLPSGVEAFF
-	TRBV6-5	-	TRBJ1-4	TGTGCCAGCAGTTACCAGCCTGCGACTAATGAAAAACTGTTTTTT	CASSYQPATNEKLFF
-	TRBV7-2	few	TRBJ1-1	TGTGCCAGCAGCAACGCCCAGGGGAGGAAAACTGAAGCTTTCTTT	CASSNAQGRKTEAFF
-	TRBV7-8	-	TRBJ2-5	TGTGCCAGCAGCACCGGGAACCCTCGGGATGAGCAGTACTTC	CASSTGNPRDEQYF
TRBD2	TRBV20-1	-	TRBJ2-1	TGCAGTGCAAAACTAGCGGGGGGGCTCAATGAGCAGTTCTTC	CSAKLAGGLNEQFF
-	TRBV20-1	-	TRBJ2-7	TGCAGTGCTAGTGACAGCGGCAGGGGCTACGAGCAGTACTTC	CSASDSGRGYEQYF
-	TRBV27	-	TRBJ2-1	TGTGCCAGCAGTTTATCCTCACGGGGCCCCTACAATGAGCAGTTCTTC	CASSLSSRGPYNEQFF
-	TRBV7-9	-	TRBJ2-3	TGTGCCAGCAGCTTAGACTATACGCAGTATTTT	CASSLDYTQYF
-	TRBV9	-	TRBJ2-7	TGTGCCAGCAGTGAAAATCCGGGCTCCTACAATGAGCAGTACTTC	CASSENPGSYNEQYF
-	TRBV20-1	few	TRBJ2-7	TGCAGTGCCCCCGTGGGGATGAACGAGCAGTACTTC	CSAPVGMNEQYF
TRBD2	TRBV4-3	-	TRBJ2-3	TGCGCCAGCAGCCACCTAGCGGGAGATACGCAGTATTTT	CASSHLAGDTQYF
TRBD2	TRBV4-1	-	TRBJ2-3	TGCGCCAGCAGCCAAGAGGTACTAGCGGCCTTCCTAGGCACAGATACGCAGTATTTT	CASSQEVLAAFLGTDTQYF
-	TRBV3-1	few	TRBJ2-2	TGTGCCAGCAGCCAAGCAAGGGGTCGCGGGGAGCTGTTTTTT	CASSQARGRGELFF
TRBD1	TRBV24-1	-	TRBJ2-5	TGTGCCACCAGTGACTACCGGGACAGGGGGCATAGGGGGGAAGAGACCCAGTACTTC	CATSDYRDRGHRGEETQYF
TRBD1	TRBV6-5	once	TRBJ2-2	TGTGCCAGCAGTTACCCGAAGGGACAGGGGGCTAACACCGGGGAGCTGTTTTTT	CASSYPKGQGANTGELFF
-	TRBV4-3	few	TRBJ1-2	TGCGCCAGCAGCCAAGATCATCGCGGGATAACTATTGGCTACACCTTC	CASSQDHRGITIGYTF
TRBD1	TRBV27	once	TRBJ2-6	TGTGCCAGCAGTATTACAGGGGGCGCTGGGGCCAACGTCCTGACTTTC	CASSITGGAGANVLTF
-	TRBV4-3	once	TRBJ1-1	TGCGCCAGCAGCTCTAGGGGGGGACGGAACACTGAAGCTTTCTTT	CASSSRGGRNTEAFF